The 18 T cell receptor beta chains presented below share a single source sample, sequenced in a study of immune characterization of retroperitoneal liposarcoma. TCRdb recomputed calls from the PCR reads with MiXCR, one row per CDR3 protein. The profile shows 3,000 to 4,000 distinct CDR3 sequences, around 29% of them singletons. Material for sequencing was tumor tissue. These receptors came from a female donor with retroperitoneal liposarcoma.

This clonotype was found many times. The rearrangement links TRBV7-3 to TRBJ2-1; D gene ambiguous. The germline V and J ends were trimmed by 2 bases and 5 bases, with 7 bases remaining between them. CDR3 length: 13 amino acids. Germline CDR1 SGHTA, CDR2 FQGTGA. Here the CDR3 DNA reads TGTGCCAGCAGCTTATCAGGCGACAATGAGCAGTTCTTC. This gives the protein CASSLSGDNEQFF.

This clonotype counts as large. This rearrangement joins TRBV12-3 or TRBV12-4 to TRBJ1-2, with 10 positions matching TRBD1. The CDR3 loop spans 14 amino acids. With 6 bases clipped from V and 8 bases from J, the junction kept 9 bases outside the gene matches. For the CDR3, the DNA is TGTGCCAGCAGCACCCGGACAGGGGGAGGCGGCTACACCTTC. Translation gives CASSTRTGGGGYTF.

The genes are TRBV7-8 and TRBJ2-4; perhaps TRBD1 as D (5 bases). This CDR3 comprises 12 residues. V was shortened by 5 bases and J by 13 bases, with 15 bases between the two germline ends. In germline, CDR1 is SGHVS, CDR2 FQNEAQ. The DNA of the CDR3 is TGTGCCAGCAGCCAGAGCAGGGTGGAGCAGTACTTC. Its translation is CASSQSRVEQYF.

The chain couples TRBV15 to TRBJ2-1; 7 bases are shared with TRBD2. Germline V gene data show CDR1 as LNHNV and CDR2 as YYDKDF (reference sequence). The CDR3 spans 15 residues. V was clipped by 2 bases and J by 7 bases; unmatched bases: 8. The CDR3 sequence is CATSRRGAGVNEQFF. The CDR3 DNA reads TGTGCCACCAGCAGACGAGGGGCGGGGGTGAATGAGCAGTTCTTC.

This clonotype was recorded a few times. This chain uses TRBV5-1 with TRBJ2-5; 11 bases line up with TRBD2. Germline lookup yields CDR1 SGHRS and CDR2 YFSETQ. J was trimmed by 2 bases and V by 7 bases; bases with no gene match: 10. This CDR3 has 16 amino acids. CDR3 loop: CASDPQGTSGQETQYF. CDR3 sequence (DNA): TGCGCCAGCGACCCCCAAGGGACTAGCGGTCAAGAGACCCAGTACTTC. Variable domain in full (rest from reference TRBV5-1 and TRBJ2-5): KAGVTQTPRYLIKTRGQQVTLSCSPISGHRSVSWYQQTPGQGLQFLFEYFSETQRNKGNFPGRFSGRQFSNSRSEMNVSTLELGDSALYLCASDPQGTSGQETQYFGPGTRLLVL.

For the CDR3, the DNA is TGTGCCAGCAGCGTGAGCACAGATACGCAGTATTTT. It is translated as CASSVSTDTQYF. The chain couples TRBV9 to TRBJ2-3, with D unresolved. Looked up from germline, CDR1 is SGDLS and CDR2 is YYNGEE. The CDR3 has 12 residues. V dropped 2 bases and J dropped 0 bases, with 1 base sitting between them.

Within the sample, this clonotype is large. The chain recombines TRBV6-1 with TRBJ2-4; 8 bases match TRBD1. The J call may be incorrect, as the DNA end agrees better with TRBJ2-5. This CDR3 has 13 amino acids. Germline CDR1 is MNHNS and CDR2 is SASEGT. This CDR3 reads CATDRTGKETQYF. In DNA form, the CDR3 reads TGTGCCACCGACCGGACAGGGAAAGAGACCCAGTACTTC.

This clonotype has more than one count but fewer than ten. This chain uses TRBV6-1 with TRBJ2-1; D is uncertain. The CDR3 is 14 residues long. Germline V gene data show CDR1 as MNHNS and CDR2 as SASEGT. V lost 4 bases to trimming and J lost 13 bases, with 20 bases between them. Written as DNA, the CDR3 is TGTGCCAGCAGTGTAGGGTCAGGCCAAGAGACCCAGTTCTTC. The encoded protein is CASSVGSGQETQFF.

The gene calls are TRBV27 and TRBJ2-1; the D gene is possibly TRBD1 (8 bases). Gene TRBJ2-5 matches the end of the DNA better, so the J call may be wrong. This CDR3 contains 14 residues. Germline V gives CDR1 MNHEY, CDR2 SMNVEV (reference sequence). CDR3 residues: CASSLGTGGATQYF. The DNA for the CDR3 is TGTGCCAGCAGTTTGGGAACAGGGGGGGCGACCCAGTACTTC.

The V call is TRBV6-8, the J call TRBJ2-1; D unclear. V lost 6 bases, J lost 0 bases, and 9 bases lay in between. Germline V gene sequence: CDR1 MNHGY, CDR2 SAAAGT. CDR3 length: 14 residues. The CDR3, as DNA: TGTGCCAGCAGGTTTGTGAGCTCCTACAATGAGCAGTTCTTC. This gives the protein CASRFVSSYNEQFF.

This clonotype was detected a few times. The V call is TRBV10-3, the J call TRBJ2-3; possibly TRBD1 for D (5 bases). The CDR3 length is 17 residues. From germline, CDR1 is ENHRY and CDR2 SYGVKD. Trimming stripped 2 bases from V and 5 bases from J, with 20 bases between. CDR3 sequence (DNA): TGTGCCATCAGTGAGCGCTCACTTAAGGATACAGGAGATACGCAGTATTTT. It is translated as CAISERSLKDTGDTQYF.

This clonotype was detected a few times. The chain carries TRBV30 and TRBJ2-7; 8 nucleotides line up with TRBD1. V lost 0 bases to trimming and J lost 2 bases; unmatched junction nucleotides: 6. This CDR3 region has 15 residues. Germline V gives CDR1 GTSNPN, CDR2 SVGIG (reference sequence). CDR3 loop: CAWSVPSQGAYEQYF. CDR3 DNA: TGTGCCTGGAGTGTACCATCACAGGGGGCCTACGAGCAGTACTTC.

In regard to this clonotype: Possible read error: a much larger clone is one base away. The rearrangement joins TRBV12-3 or TRBV12-4 to TRBJ2-1, with D possibly TRBD2 on 6 matching bases. The V and J ends lost 5 bases and 10 bases respectively, with 15 bases between them. This CDR3 has 13 residues. CDR3 bases: TGTGCCAGCAGTGCGTCGGGAGCCTACGAGCAGTTCTTC. It codes for CASSASGAYEQFF.

The V call is TRBV6-8, the J call TRBJ2-5; D might be TRBD2 (6 bases). The J call could be wrong; TRBJ2-7 is a better fit for the DNA end. There are 15 residues in the CDR3. Germline V CDR1 and CDR2: MNHGY, SAAAGT. In DNA, the CDR3 is TGTGCCAGCAGTGCCTCGGGACTCCCCTCCTACGAGCAGTACTTC. It is translated as CASSASGLPSYEQYF.

By sample fraction, this clonotype is medium-sized. The J gene is TRBJ2-1, the V gene TRBV6-1; 9 bases fit TRBD1. Germline V CDR1 and CDR2: MNHNS, SASEGT. The CDR3 runs to 15 residues. The junction had 12 bases not matched to a gene; V was cut back by 5 bases and J by 10 bases. The CDR3 DNA is TGTGCCAGCAGTCAAACCGGGACAGGGACCTACGAGCAGTTCTTC. It specifies CASSQTGTGTYEQFF.

CDR3 loop: CASSLALGGNYNEQFF. The CDR3 coding sequence is TGTGCCAGCAGCTTAGCGCTGGGTGGGAACTACAATGAGCAGTTCTTC. This chain uses TRBV7-8 with TRBJ2-1, with D unclear. The CDR3 runs 16 residues. V gave up 0 bases and J gave up 3 bases, with 12 bases separating them. CDR1 SGHVS and CDR2 FQNEAQ come from the germline V gene.

In this sample, this clonotype turned up a few times. The CDR3 DNA sequence: TGTGCCAGCAGTGATGAGGCGCACTACGAGCAGTTCTTC. Protein sequence: CASSDEAHYEQFF. The chain is built from TRBV6-1 and TRBJ2-1; D not resolved. Germline CDR1 is MNHNS and CDR2 is SASEGT. V shed 3 bases and J shed 10 bases, with 13 bases lying between them. The CDR3 extends over 13 amino acids.

Worth noting for this clonotype: This may arise from a read error, as a much more abundant clone is one base away. V and J are TRBV6-6 and TRBJ2-1; 12 bases fit TRBD2. The DNA end is more similar to TRBJ2-7, so the J call may be wrong. This CDR3 has 16 amino acids. The germline V gene encodes CDR1 MNHNY and CDR2 SVGAGI (reference sequence). The CDR3 DNA reads as TGTGCCAGCAGTTACAGTGGTCTAGCGGGAGGGGGGGAGCAGTACTTC. Encoded protein: CASSYSGLAGGGEQYF.